This T cell receptor (beta chain) is from a study of identical twins. Notes on this clonotype: Its antigen is not identified.

CDR3 size: 16 residues. Germline V gene lookup returns CDR1 SQVTM and CDR2 ANQGSEA. Trimming removed 3 bases at V and 1 base at J, with 15 bases between. General study points: Zero-insertion analyses might be partly confounded by invariant T cells like MAIT and iNKT. Cord blood's abundant beta clonotypes had fewer insertions, unlike memory repertoires.

TCRdb reanalysed the 5' RACE reads using MiXCR and keeps one entry per CDR3 protein. The sample has approximately 700,000 distinct CDR3 sequences; roughly 6% are singletons. This clonotype originated in a man aged 18-30 years in good health. V and J are TRBV29-1 and TRBJ1-4; possibly TRBD1 for D (5 bases). The sample consisted of naive T cells sorted from blood. Written as DNA, the CDR3 is TGCAGCGTTGACCTCTGGGACGGCGGAACTAATGAAAAACTGTTTTTT. As protein: CSVDLWDGGTNEKLFF. Supplemented by reference TRBV29-1 and TRBJ1-4, the full variable domain reads SAVISQKPSRDICQRGTSLTIQCQVDSQVTMMFWYRQQPGQSLTLIATANQGSEATYESGFVIDKFPISRPNLTFSTLTVSNMSPEDSSIYLCSVDLWDGGTNEKLFFGSGTQLSVL.